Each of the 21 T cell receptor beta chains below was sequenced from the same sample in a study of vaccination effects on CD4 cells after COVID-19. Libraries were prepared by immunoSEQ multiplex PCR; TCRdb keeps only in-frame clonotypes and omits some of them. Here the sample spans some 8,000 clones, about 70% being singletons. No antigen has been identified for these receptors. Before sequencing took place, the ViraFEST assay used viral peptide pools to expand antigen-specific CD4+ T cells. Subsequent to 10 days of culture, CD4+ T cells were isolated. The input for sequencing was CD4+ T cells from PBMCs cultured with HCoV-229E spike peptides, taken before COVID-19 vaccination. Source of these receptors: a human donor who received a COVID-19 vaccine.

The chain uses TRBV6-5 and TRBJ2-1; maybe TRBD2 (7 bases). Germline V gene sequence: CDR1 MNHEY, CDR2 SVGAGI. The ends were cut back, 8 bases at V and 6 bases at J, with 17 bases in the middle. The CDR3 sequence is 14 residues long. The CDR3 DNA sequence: TGTGCCAGCCCGGGGGGCCTGTGGATCAATGAGCAGTTCTTC. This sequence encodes CASPGGLWINEQFF.

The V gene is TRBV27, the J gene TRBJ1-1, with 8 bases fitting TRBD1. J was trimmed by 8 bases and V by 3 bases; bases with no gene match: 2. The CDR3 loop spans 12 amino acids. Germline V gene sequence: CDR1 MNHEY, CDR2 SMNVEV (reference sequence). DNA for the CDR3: TGTGCCAGCAGTTTCGGACAGGGAGAAGCTTTCTTT. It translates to CASSFGQGEAFF.

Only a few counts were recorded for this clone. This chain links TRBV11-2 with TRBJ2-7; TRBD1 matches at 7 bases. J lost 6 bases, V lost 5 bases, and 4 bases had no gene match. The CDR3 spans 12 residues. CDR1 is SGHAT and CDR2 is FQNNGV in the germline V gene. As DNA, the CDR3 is TGTGCCAGCAGCCCACAGGGGCTCGAGCAGTACTTC. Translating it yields CASSPQGLEQYF.

The CDR3 loop reads CASSSTTHRTSGGARLYEQYF. CDR3 DNA: TGCGCCAGCAGCTCTACAACTCACCGGACTAGCGGGGGGGCCAGGCTCTACGAGCAGTACTTC. The rearrangement links TRBV5-1 to TRBJ2-7, with TRBD2 identical over 15 bases. The CDR3 is 21 amino acids. Germline CDR1 reads SGHRS; CDR2 reads YFSETQ. V dropped 3 bases and J dropped 3; count of bases not matched to a gene: 19. Drawing the rest from reference TRBV5-1 and TRBJ2-7, the complete variable domain is KAGVTQTPRYLIKTRGQQVTLSCSPISGHRSVSWYQQTPGQGLQFLFEYFSETQRNKGNFPGRFSGRQFSNSRSEMNVSTLELGDSALYLCASSSTTHRTSGGARLYEQYFGPGTRLTVT.

CDR3 amino acids: CASGTSSGGGVGNEQFF. The DNA for the CDR3 is TGTGCTAGTGGAACATCTAGCGGGGGGGGAGTCGGCAATGAGCAGTTCTTC. The chain has TRBV12-5 and TRBJ2-1; TRBD2 matches 12 bases. Trimming removed 6 bases from V and 6 bases from J; junction bases left unmatched: 12. CDR3 length equals 17 residues. Per the germline V gene, CDR1 is LGHNT and CDR2 is FRNRAP.

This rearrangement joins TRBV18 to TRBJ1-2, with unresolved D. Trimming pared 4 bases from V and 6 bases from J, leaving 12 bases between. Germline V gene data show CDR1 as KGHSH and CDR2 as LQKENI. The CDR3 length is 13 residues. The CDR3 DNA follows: TGTGCCAGCTCACGATACGGGGATAATGGCTACACCTTC. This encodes CASSRYGDNGYTF.

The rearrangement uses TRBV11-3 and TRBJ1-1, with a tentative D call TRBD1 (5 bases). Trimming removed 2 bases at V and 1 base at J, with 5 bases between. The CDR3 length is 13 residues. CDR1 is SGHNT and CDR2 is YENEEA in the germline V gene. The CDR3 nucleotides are TGTGCCAGCAGCTTACAGGGGAACACTGAAGCTTTCTTT. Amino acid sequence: CASSLQGNTEAFF. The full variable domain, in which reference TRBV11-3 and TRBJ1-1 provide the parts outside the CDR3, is EAGVVQSPRYKIIEKKQPVAFWCNPISGHNTLYWYLQNLGQGPELLIRYENEEAVDDSQLPKDRFSAERLKGVDSTLKIQPAELGDSAVYLCASSLQGNTEAFFGQGTRLTVV.

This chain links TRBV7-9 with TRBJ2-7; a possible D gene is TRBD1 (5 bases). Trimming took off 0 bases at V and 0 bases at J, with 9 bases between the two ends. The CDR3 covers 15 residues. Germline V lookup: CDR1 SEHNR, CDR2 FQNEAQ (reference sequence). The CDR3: CASSLAAGFSYEQYF. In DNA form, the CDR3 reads TGTGCCAGCAGCTTAGCGGCAGGGTTCTCCTACGAGCAGTACTTC.

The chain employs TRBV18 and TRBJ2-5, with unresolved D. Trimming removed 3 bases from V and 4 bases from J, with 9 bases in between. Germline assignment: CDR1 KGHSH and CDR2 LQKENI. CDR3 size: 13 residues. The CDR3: CASSPQARETQYF. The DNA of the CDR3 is TGTGCCAGCTCACCCCAGGCCCGAGAGACCCAGTACTTC.

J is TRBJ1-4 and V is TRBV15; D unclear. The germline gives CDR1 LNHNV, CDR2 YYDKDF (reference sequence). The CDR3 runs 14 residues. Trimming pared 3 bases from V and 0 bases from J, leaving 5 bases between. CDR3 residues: CATSRASTNEKLFF. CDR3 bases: TGTGCCACCAGCAGGGCCTCAACTAATGAAAAACTGTTTTTT.

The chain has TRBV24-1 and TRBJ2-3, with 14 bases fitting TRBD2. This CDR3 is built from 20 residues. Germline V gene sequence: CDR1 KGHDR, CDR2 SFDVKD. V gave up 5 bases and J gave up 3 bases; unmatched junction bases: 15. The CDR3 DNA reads TGTGCCACCAGTGGCACGACTAGCGGGGGGGCCGATTTTTGGACAGATACGCAGTATTTT. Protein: CATSGTTSGGADFWTDTQYF.

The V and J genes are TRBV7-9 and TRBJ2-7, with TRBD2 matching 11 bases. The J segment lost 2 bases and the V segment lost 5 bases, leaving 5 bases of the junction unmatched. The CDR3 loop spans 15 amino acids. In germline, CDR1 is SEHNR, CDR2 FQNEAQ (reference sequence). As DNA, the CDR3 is TGTGCCAGCAGCCCAGGACTAGCGGGTACCTACGAGCAGTACTTC. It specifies CASSPGLAGTYEQYF.

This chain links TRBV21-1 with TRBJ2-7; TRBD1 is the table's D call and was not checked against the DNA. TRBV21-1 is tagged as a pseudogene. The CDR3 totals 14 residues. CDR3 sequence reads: CASSKVGPDYEQYF. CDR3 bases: TGTGCCAGCAGCAAAGTGGGGCCGGACTACGAGCAGTACTTC.

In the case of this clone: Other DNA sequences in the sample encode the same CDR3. The CDR3 bases are TGTGCCAGCAGTTACTCGAGGACAGGGGGTGGCTATGGCTACACCTTC. It codes for CASSYSRTGGGYGYTF. V gene TRBV6-5 combines with J gene TRBJ1-2; 10 bases line up with TRBD1. The CDR3 runs 16 residues. Germline V CDR1 and CDR2: MNHEY, SVGAGI. J gave up 4 bases and V 0 bases, and 5 bases lay outside the gene matches.

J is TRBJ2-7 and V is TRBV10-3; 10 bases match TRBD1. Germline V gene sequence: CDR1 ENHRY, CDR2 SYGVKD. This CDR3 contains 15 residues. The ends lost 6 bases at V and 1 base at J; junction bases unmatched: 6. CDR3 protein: CAIRMEDRGSYEQYF. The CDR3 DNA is TGTGCCATCAGGATGGAGGACAGGGGGTCCTACGAGCAGTACTTC.

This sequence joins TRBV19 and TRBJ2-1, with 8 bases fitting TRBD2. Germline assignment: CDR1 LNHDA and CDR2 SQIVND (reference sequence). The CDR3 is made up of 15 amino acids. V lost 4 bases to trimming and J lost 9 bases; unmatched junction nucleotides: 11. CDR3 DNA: TGTGCCAGTAGTACACCGGGACTAGTTGTAGGTGAGCAGTTCTTC. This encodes CASSTPGLVVGEQFF.

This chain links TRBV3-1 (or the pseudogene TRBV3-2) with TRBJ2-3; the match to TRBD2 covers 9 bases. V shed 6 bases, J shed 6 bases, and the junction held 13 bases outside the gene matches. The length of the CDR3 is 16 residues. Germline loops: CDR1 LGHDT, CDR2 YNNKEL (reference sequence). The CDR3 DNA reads TGTGCCAGCAGTTCCCGAGGGCGGGGGGGTCGCGATACGCAGTATTTT. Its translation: CASSSRGRGGRDTQYF.

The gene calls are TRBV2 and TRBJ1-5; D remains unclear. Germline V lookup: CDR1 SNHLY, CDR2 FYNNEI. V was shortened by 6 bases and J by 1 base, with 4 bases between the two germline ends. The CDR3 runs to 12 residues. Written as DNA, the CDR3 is TGTGCCAGCAGCGAAAGCAATCAGCCCCAGCATTTT. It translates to CASSESNQPQHF.

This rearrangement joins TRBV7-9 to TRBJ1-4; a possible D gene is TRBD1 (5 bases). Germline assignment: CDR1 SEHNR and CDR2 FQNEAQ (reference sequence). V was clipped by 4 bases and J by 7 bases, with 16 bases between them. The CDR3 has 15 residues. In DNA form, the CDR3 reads TGTGCCAGCAGCTCTGGACTGATCGGGGGTGAAAAACTGTTTTTT. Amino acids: CASSSGLIGGEKLFF.

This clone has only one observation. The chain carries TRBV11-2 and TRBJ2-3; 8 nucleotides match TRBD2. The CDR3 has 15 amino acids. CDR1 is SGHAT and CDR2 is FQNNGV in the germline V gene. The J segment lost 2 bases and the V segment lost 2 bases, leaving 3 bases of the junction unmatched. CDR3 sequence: CASSLLAGPTDTQYF. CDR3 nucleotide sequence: TGTGCCAGCAGCTTATTAGCGGGGCCCACAGATACGCAGTATTTT. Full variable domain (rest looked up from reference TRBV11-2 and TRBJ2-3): EAGVAQSPRYKIIEKRQSVAFWCNPISGHATLYWYQQILGQGPKLLIQFQNNGVVDDSQLPKDRFSAERLKGVDSTLKIQPAKLEDSAVYLCASSLLAGPTDTQYFGPGTRLTVL.

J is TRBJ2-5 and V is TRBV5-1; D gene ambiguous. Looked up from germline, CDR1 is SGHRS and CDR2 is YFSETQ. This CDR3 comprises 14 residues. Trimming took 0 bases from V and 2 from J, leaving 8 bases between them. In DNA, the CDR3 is TGCGCCAGCAGCTTGGGAGTGGATCAAGAGACCCAGTACTTC. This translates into CASSLGVDQETQYF.